This TCR beta chain was captured by sequencing in a study of T cell responses to AZD1222 COVID-19 vaccine. Study outcomes and limitations: Females made up more of the donors, who were largely white British, and clonal diversity may have come out too low. The study identified only 6 or 7 AZD1222 recipients as seropositive at baseline. The study reported that nearly half of spike-specific TCRs target unmutated variant regions. Sampling captured repertoires only after the peak T cell response.

Here immunoSEQ multiplex PCR was the method, and the copy in TCRdb shows in-frame clones only, minus some. The sample lists about 86,000 clones, 70% to 90% occurring once. Points on this clone: The antigen remains unidentified.

The CDR3 is 13 amino acids. The germline V gene encodes CDR1 LNHDA and CDR2 SQIVND (reference sequence). V lost 3 bases and J lost 4, with 7 bases in between. The chain links TRBV19 to TRBJ1-3; no reliable D call. The clonotype was recovered from an adult who received the AZD1222 COVID-19 vaccine. The source material was peripheral blood, sampled 28 days after the second AZD1222 dose. CDR3 region: CASSMFMGNTIYF. The CDR3 nucleotides read TGTGCCAGTAGTATGTTCATGGGAAACACCATATATTTT. Full variable domain (rest looked up from reference TRBV19 and TRBJ1-3): DGGITQSPKYLFRKEGQNVTLSCEQNLNHDAMYWYRQDPGQGLRLIYYSQIVNDFQKGDIAEGYSVSREKKESFPLTVTSAQKNPTAFYLCASSMFMGNTIYFGEGSWLTVV.